This T cell receptor beta chain was captured by sequencing in a study of blood T cell repertoires in COVID-19. Study overall: The study drew acute and convalescent COVID-19 samples from the United States, Italy and Spain.

Unmatched junction bases numbered 11, after V lost 3 bases and J lost 1 base. The germline V gene has CDR1 SGHVS and CDR2 FNYEAQ. CDR3 length equals 18 residues. Assay: immunoSEQ multiplex PCR; the TCRdb copy retains only in-frame clones and omits some. The top ten clones hold 2.5% of a sample with 120,000 to 150,000 clones, 88% of them seen once. The material sequenced was peripheral blood. The receptor comes from a human donor with COVID-19, enrolled during active disease. The donor label of this sample is uncertain. This chain joins TRBV7-6 and TRBJ1-5, with 8 bases that match TRBD1. The CDR3 is CASSFYRGKRESNQPQHF. The CDR3 DNA follows: TGTGCCAGCAGCTTCTACAGGGGGAAGAGGGAGAGCAATCAGCCCCAGCATTTT.